The sequence of this TCR beta chain was determined in a study of T cell changes during pregnancy in multiple sclerosis (dated by TCRdb to about 2019). With respect to the entire study: Changes in the T cell repertoire over the course of pregnancy were examined in this study in women with multiple sclerosis.

The germline V end is reduced by 5 bases and the J end by 3 bases; junction bases left unmatched: 2. CDR1 and CDR2 are drawn from the germline V gene: MDHEN, SYDVKM. From cysteine to phenylalanine, the CDR3 is 14 amino acids long. Solely the CDR3 DNA is kept, with 42 bases framed from the first base. A word on this clone: Its antigen has not been determined. No base quality values were provided; no much bigger clone lies one nucleotide off.

The method behind the library was the immunoSEQ multiplex PCR assay. This immuneACCESS table, as held by TCRdb, lists in-frame sequences with V and J called but not all clones. Of the missing ones, under half trace to an unresolved V gene in checked studies; the others have no known cause. A total of over 10,000 clones appear in this sample, about nine tenths of them only once. The ten largest make up roughly 8% of the sample. The chain couples TRBV28 to TRBJ2-1; 9 bases in between match TRBD1. The TCR comes from a female donor in good health, enrolled as a control in a pregnancy study. Sequencing used CD8+ T cells from peripheral blood mononuclear cells, obtained in the second trimester of pregnancy. The DNA reads as follows: TGTGCCAGCAGTGAGGGACAGGGCTACAATGAGCAGTTCTTC. This gives the protein CASSEGQGYNEQFF.